This T cell receptor (beta chain) stems from a study of graft-versus-host responses after intestinal transplantation. The wider study: Recipients had transplants, and these were multivisceral, liver-intestinal, or isolated intestinal. Each recipient received anti-thymocyte globulin induction, then tacrolimus and steroids for about 3 years.

Germline values: CDR1 PRHDT, CDR2 FYEKMQ (reference sequence). The V and J ends lost 6 bases and 8 bases respectively, with 16 bases between them. The length of the CDR3 is 13 residues. As to this clone: Antigen unknown.

Clones were read by immunoSEQ multiplex PCR, and TCRdb kept only the in-frame ones, dropping some. The table records 95,000 to 110,000 clones, 80% to 95% of them present only once. General observations from the study: Among recipient marrow samples, GvH clones were found; some appeared first in ileum or blood. The highest levels of circulating GvH clones went along with early declines in HvG clones after transplant.

The chain employs TRBV13 and TRBJ1-1; unclear D gene. The receptor was derived from a human donor who received an intestinal transplant. Source: unstimulated CD8+ T cells sorted from spleen or lymph node cells, taken before intestinal transplant. The CDR3 loop reads CASRLPPHPEAFF. In DNA, the CDR3 is TGTGCCAGCAGATTACCCCCTCACCCGGAAGCTTTCTTT.